This TCR beta chain was observed in a study of beta chain features in type 1 diabetes. The CDR3 has 14 residues. The V end lost 0 bases, the J end lost 7 bases, and 10 bases lay between the germline ends. Germline V gene lookup returns CDR1 SGHRS and CDR2 YFSETQ. All of the isolated RNA was reverse transcribed, so expressed TCRB transcripts were sequenced. Libraries were prepared by immunoSEQ multiplex PCR; TCRdb keeps only in-frame clonotypes and omits some of them. The sample lists about 260,000 clones; over 20% were seen once. CD4+ naive, central memory, regulatory and stem cell-like memory cells were sorted via CD45RO/CCR7/CD25/CD127/CD95/CD27. Study-wide results and caveats: TCRB CDR3 length was moderately but significantly reduced in all four CD4+ subsets of Type 1 diabetes patients. Sequencing of cDNA might inflate the share of cells that strongly express TCR.

Regarding this clone: Its specificity is not known.

The V and J genes are TRBV5-1 and TRBJ2-2; D is unresolved. The clonotype comes from a woman in her forties with type 1 diabetes. The sequencing sample was made of naive CD4+ T cells from blood. In DNA, the CDR3 is TGCGCCAGCAGCTTGGCGAACATCGACGGGGAGCTGTTTTTT. Protein product: CASSLANIDGELFF. The variable domain in full, with the rest retrieved from reference TRBV5-1 and TRBJ2-2, is KAGVTQTPRYLIKTRGQQVTLSCSPISGHRSVSWYQQTPGQGLQFLFEYFSETQRNKGNFPGRFSGRQFSNSRSEMNVSTLELGDSALYLCASSLANIDGELFFGEGSRLTVL.